A single sample is the source of the 5 T cell receptor beta chains below, sequenced in a study of CD8+ T cells in alopecia areata. cDNA reverse transcribed from extracted RNA served as the sequencing template. The table came from immunoSEQ multiplex PCR; TCRdb's copy has only in-frame clones and leaves some out. In total the sample includes 270,000 or so clones, none of them seen once. CD4, CD8alpha, NKG2D, NKG2ACE and other markers were used to sort pooled cutaneous lymph node cells. What was sequenced was CD4+ T cells sorted from a lymph node. These receptors all come from a C3H/HeJ mouse with alopecia areata. For the strain, the MHC haplotype given is H2-k.

As for this clone: The germline and genes are mouse ones. The CDR3: CASSLPGQGDYAEQFF. The sequenced CDR3 bases are TGTGCCAGCTCTCTACCGGGACAGGGCGACTATGCT. V gene TRBV12-1 combines with J gene TRBJ2-1; TRBD1 matches 9 bases. The read ends 4 residues before the CDR3 terminus; that terminus is restored from the germline J gene. Germline V gene lookup returns CDR1 SGHSN and CDR2 HYEKVE. J lost 2 bases, V lost 1 base, and 5 bases had no gene match. This CDR3 comprises 16 residues.

Turning to this clone: Mouse names are used for the genes. Read sequence stops 4 residues before the CDR3 end, and the germline J gene provides the missing end. Other DNA sequences in the sample encode the same CDR3. The V gene is TRBV31, the J gene TRBJ2-1; 7 bases map to TRBD2. Per the germline V gene, CDR1 is GKSSPN and CDR2 is SITVG. The CDR3 consists of 14 residues. Germline trimming cut 0 bases from V and 3 bases from J; bases unmatched to any gene: 2. CDR3 DNA, as far as it was read: TGTGCCTGGAGTCTTGGGACTGTCTATGCT. Its protein is CAWSLGTVYA. In full, the CDR3 is CAWSLGTVYAEQFF.

As for this clone: Gene names are the mouse ones. Coverage ceases 4 residues before the CDR3 finishes, and the germline J gene fills in the end. Different DNA sequences within this sample yield the same CDR3. This sequence joins TRBV19 and TRBJ2-1, with 11 bases fitting TRBD2. CDR1 is FNHDT and CDR2 is SITEND in the germline V gene (reference sequence). V gave up 4 bases and J gave up 1 base; unmatched junction bases: 4. The CDR3 has 16 residues. The CDR3 reads CASSPGTGGNYAEQFF. The part of the CDR3 DNA that was read is TGTGCCAGCAGTCCCGGGACTGGGGGCAACTATGCT.

As to this clone: All gene names here are mouse names. The read terminates 4 residues ahead of where the CDR3 ends, so the germline J gene completes it. This rearrangement joins TRBV19 to TRBJ2-7; the match to TRBD2 covers 11 bases. Germline values: CDR1 FNHDT, CDR2 SITEND (reference sequence). CDR3 length: 15 amino acids. CDR3 loop: CASSIPGLGEYEQYF. The sequenced CDR3 bases are TGTGCCAGCAGTATCCCGGGACTGGGGGAGTAT.

This clone occurred a few times. The genes and germline here are from mouse. Coverage ceases 4 residues before the CDR3 finishes, and the germline J gene fills in the end. The V call is TRBV5, the J call TRBJ2-7; no firm D call. CDR1 is LGHNA and CDR2 is YNLKQL in the germline V gene (reference sequence). The CDR3 totals 13 residues. Partial CDR3 DNA: TGTGCCAGCAGCCAAGAGAACCAGTAT. Protein sequence: CASSQENQY. The CDR3, in full, reads CASSQENQYEQYF.